This TCR beta chain is from a study of T cell responses to AZD1222 COVID-19 vaccine. Method: immunoSEQ multiplex PCR; TCRdb's copy keeps in-frame clones and lacks some. The sample has about 110,000 clones, roughly 87% seen once. This clone has only a few counts. As yet, its antigen is unknown. Study conclusions and caveats: All repertoire sampling was performed exclusively after the peak T cell response.

The receptor's source is an adult in good health. The specimen comprised peripheral blood, sampled on day 0 of AZD1222 vaccination.

As DNA, the CDR3 is TGTGCCAGCAGCTTTACGGGGCGGAACACTGAAGCTTTCTTT. This sequence encodes CASSFTGRNTEAFF. The rearrangement uses TRBV11-2 and TRBJ1-1, with D perhaps TRBD1 (5 bases). The CDR3 is made up of 14 amino acids. Trimming cost V 3 bases and J 1 base, with 9 bases left between them. In germline, CDR1 is SGHAT, CDR2 FQNNGV.